The clone carrying this TCR beta chain was counted at least ten times. The target antigen is unknown. The authors used template switching to add a universal primer site and gave cDNA unique molecular identifiers. TCRdb re-called the 5' RACE reads through MiXCR, storing one row per CDR3 protein. This sample has around 340,000 distinct CDR3 sequences, with approximately 10% found just once. These data come from a study of identical twins. Findings of the study overall: Within twin pairs, the out-of-frame alpha sequences they shared showed excess low generation probability. Conclusions were drawn cross-sectionally by statistical analysis, without following the same donors.

Specimen: naive T cells sorted from blood. This receptor was obtained from a woman between 45 and 60 years old in good health.

The CDR3 spells CASSYRTSGETQYF. The CDR3 DNA is TGTGCCAGCAGTTACAGGACTAGCGGAGAGACCCAGTACTTC. The chain is built from TRBV6-5 and TRBJ2-5, with 10 bases aligning to TRBD2. Germline lookup yields CDR1 MNHEY and CDR2 SVGAGI. This CDR3 contains 14 residues. J gave up 4 bases and V 2 bases, and 1 base lay outside the gene matches.